Listed below are T cell receptor beta chains from one sample, sequenced in a study of T cell responses to AZD1222 COVID-19 vaccine. The method was immunoSEQ multiplex PCR; TCRdb's version includes in-frame clones alone and lacks a portion of them. This table holds 110,000 to 150,000 clones, approximately 86% found once. This material consisted of peripheral blood, taken on day 0 of AZD1222 vaccination. The receptors were gathered from an adult in good health. Each CDR3 is given with its conserved first and last residue. A D gene is named only where the DNA matches it firmly. Clone size is given for some rows only: seen once, a few or many times, or a class if the clone is expanded.

>TRBV3-1/TRBV3-2|-|TRBJ1-4|TRBD1
CASRLTGEEKLFF
TGTGCCAGCAGGCTCACAGGGGAAGAAAAACTGTTTTTT
>TRBV4-1|once|TRBJ1-2|-
CASSQKGTENYGYTF
TGCGCCAGCAGCCAAAAGGGGACCGAGAACTATGGCTACACCTTC
>TRBV7-2|-|TRBJ2-1|-
CASSFQAEGEQFF
TGTGCCAGCAGCTTTCAGGCCGAAGGTGAGCAGTTCTTC
>TRBV7-2|-|TRBJ1-6|TRBD1
CASSPPGTGVNSPLHF
TGTGCCAGCAGCCCCCCCGGGACAGGCGTAAATTCACCCCTCCACTTT
>TRBV11-3|-|TRBJ1-1|TRBD1
CASSQDRGSSEAFF
TGTGCCAGCAGCCAGGACAGGGGCTCGTCTGAAGCTTTCTTT
>TRBV12-3/TRBV12-4|-|TRBJ2-7|TRBD2
CASSLTSGYEQYF
TGTGCCAGCAGTTTAACTAGCGGGTACGAGCAGTACTTC
>TRBV6-5|-|TRBJ1-1|-
CASSPGQDTEAFF
TGTGCCAGCAGCCCCGGTCAGGACACTGAAGCTTTCTTT
>TRBV5-4|-|TRBJ1-6|TRBD1
CASRLRPGTGDNSPLHF
TGTGCCAGCAGACTACGTCCCGGGACAGGAGACAATTCACCCCTCCACTTT
>TRBV28|-|TRBJ1-3|TRBD1
CASSSPYRGAGNTIYF
TGTGCCAGCAGTTCACCCTACAGGGGAGCAGGAAACACCATATATTTT
>TRBV19|-|TRBJ2-3|-
CASSIDPSRDTQYF
TGTGCCAGTAGTATAGATCCGAGTAGAGATACGCAGTATTTT
>TRBV10-3|-|TRBJ1-1|-
CAISESWGGGEAFF
TGTGCCATCAGTGAGTCGTGGGGGGGCGGAGAAGCTTTCTTT
>TRBV9|-|TRBJ2-5|TRBD2
CASSVTLAGMETQYF
TGTGCCAGCAGCGTGACGCTAGCGGGAATGGAGACCCAGTACTTC
>TRBV2|-|TRBJ2-1|-
CASSGDYSSYNEQFF
TGTGCCAGCAGTGGCGACTACAGCTCCTACAATGAGCAGTTCTTC
>TRBV12-3/TRBV12-4|-|TRBJ1-2|TRBD1
CASSWTGDYGYTF
TGTGCCAGCAGTTGGACAGGAGACTATGGCTACACCTTC
>TRBV6-1|-|TRBJ1-4|-
CASSERAVPTVTDEKLFF
TGTGCCAGCAGTGAAAGGGCAGTCCCCACTGTGACGGATGAAAAACTGTTTTTT
>TRBV7-2|-|TRBJ2-1|TRBD2
CASSLAPSGSLGSYNEQFF
TGTGCCAGCAGCTTAGCTCCTAGCGGGAGTCTGGGCTCCTACAATGAGCAGTTCTTC
>TRBV5-1|-|TRBJ1-5|-
CASSLGDGSNQPQHF
TGCGCCAGCAGCTTGGGAGATGGTAGCAATCAGCCCCAGCATTTT
>TRBV7-9|-|TRBJ2-1|TRBD2
CASSSRLAGVGQFF
TGTGCCAGCAGCTCAAGACTAGCGGGAGTAGGGCAGTTCTTC